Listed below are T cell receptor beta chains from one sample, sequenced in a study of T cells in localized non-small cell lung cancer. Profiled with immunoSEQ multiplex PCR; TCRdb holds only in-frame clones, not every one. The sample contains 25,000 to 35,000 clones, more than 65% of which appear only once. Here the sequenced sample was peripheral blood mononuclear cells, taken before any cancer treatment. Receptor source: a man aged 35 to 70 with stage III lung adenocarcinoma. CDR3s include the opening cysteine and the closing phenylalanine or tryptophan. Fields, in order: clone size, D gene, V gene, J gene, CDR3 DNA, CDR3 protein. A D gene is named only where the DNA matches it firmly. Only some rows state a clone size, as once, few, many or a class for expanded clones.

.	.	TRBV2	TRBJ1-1	TGTGCCAGCAGTGTATGGGGCCCTGAAGCTTTCTTT	CASSVWGPEAFF
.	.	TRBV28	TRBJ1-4	TGTGCCAGCAGTACCCCTCGGCAGGGAGTGCTTGAAAAACTGTTTTTT	CASSTPRQGVLEKLFF
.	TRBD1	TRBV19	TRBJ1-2	TGTGCCAGCGCTGATCAAGACAGGGCATCGTTCTTTTATGGCTACACCTTC	CASADQDRASFFYGYTF
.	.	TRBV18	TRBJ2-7	TGTGCCAGCTCACCATCACGGGGAGGCGAGCAGTACTTC	CASSPSRGGEQYF
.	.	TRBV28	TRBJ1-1	TGTGCCAGCATTTTAAGGGTTAACACTGAAGCTTTCTTT	CASILRVNTEAFF
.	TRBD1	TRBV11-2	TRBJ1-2	TGTGCCAGCAGCTTATCGTTACAGGGGGGTGGCTACACCTTC	CASSLSLQGGGYTF
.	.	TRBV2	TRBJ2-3	TGTGCCAGCAGTGAACTAGATACGCAGTATTTT	CASSELDTQYF
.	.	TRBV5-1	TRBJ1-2	TGCGCCAGCAGCTTGGAACCCTTAGCCGGCTACACCTTC	CASSLEPLAGYTF
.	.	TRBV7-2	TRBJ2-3	TGTGCCAGCAGTCCAGGGGACCGGAGGCAGTATTTT	CASSPGDRRQYF
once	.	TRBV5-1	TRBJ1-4	TGCGCCAGCAGCGTGGGATTCTTCACAACTAATGAAAAACTGTTTTTT	CASSVGFFTTNEKLFF
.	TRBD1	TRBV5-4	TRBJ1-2	TGTGCCAGCAGCCGGACAGGGGAAAACTATGGCTACACCTTC	CASSRTGENYGYTF
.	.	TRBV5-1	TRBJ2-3	TGCGCCAGCAGCTTGGAGTGGGGGGGCCGCGATACGCAGTATTTT	CASSLEWGGRDTQYF
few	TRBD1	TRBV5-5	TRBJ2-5	TGTGCCAGCAGCTCGACAGGGTCAGAGACCCAGTACTTC	CASSSTGSETQYF
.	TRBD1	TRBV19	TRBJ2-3	TGTGCCAGTACCGAGTTTGTGGGACAGGGATCAGATACGCAGTATTTT	CASTEFVGQGSDTQYF
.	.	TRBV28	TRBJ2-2	TGTGCCAGCAGGGGGGGTAGGACCGGGGAGCTGTTTTTT	CASRGGRTGELFF
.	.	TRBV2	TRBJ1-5	TGTGCCAGCGGCCGGGACAATCAGCCCCAGCATTTT	CASGRDNQPQHF
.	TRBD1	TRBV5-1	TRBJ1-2	TGCGCCAGCAGCTTGGGTGACAGGGGCTATGGCTACACCTTC	CASSLGDRGYGYTF
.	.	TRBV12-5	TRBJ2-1	TGTGCTAGTGCGGGGGCCGGGGATGAGCAGTTCTTC	CASAGAGDEQFF
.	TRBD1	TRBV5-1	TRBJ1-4	TGCGCCAGCAGCATTGAAACCGGGACAGAGCCGAGAAAACTGTTTTTT	CASSIETGTEPRKLFF
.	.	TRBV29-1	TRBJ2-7	TGCAGCGTTGAAGGGAGCGGCAGGCCCCACGAGCAGTACTTC	CSVEGSGRPHEQYF
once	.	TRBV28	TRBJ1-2	TGTGCCAGCAGTTTTGGTCCGGCTAACTATGGCTACACCTTC	CASSFGPANYGYTF
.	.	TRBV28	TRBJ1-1	TGTGCCAGCAGTTGGGGATATGAAGCAATGAACACTGAAGCTTTCTTT	CASSWGYEAMNTEAFF
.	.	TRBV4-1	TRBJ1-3	TGCGCCAGCAGCCAAGGGGGGGGTGGAAACACCATATATTTT	CASSQGGGGNTIYF
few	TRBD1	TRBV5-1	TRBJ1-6	TGCGCCAGCAGTCCGAGGGGGCAATCACCCCTCCACTTT	CASSPRGQSPLHF
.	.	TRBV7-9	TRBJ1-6	TGTGCCAGCAGCAACAGGGAATCACCCCTCCACTTT	CASSNRESPLHF
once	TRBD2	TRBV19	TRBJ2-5	TGTGCCAGTAGTGCTAGCGGGGTCGAGACCCAGTACTTC	CASSASGVETQYF
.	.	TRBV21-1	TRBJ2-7	TGTGCCAGCAGCAAAGAGGCTGGGATCAGCGCCTACGAGCAGTACTTC	CASSKEAGISAYEQYF
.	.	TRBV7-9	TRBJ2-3	TGTGCCAGCAGCACCTACACAGATACGCAGTATTTT	CASSTYTDTQYF
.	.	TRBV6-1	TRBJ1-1	TGTGCCAGCAGTGAGGGAAAGGTGAACACTGAAGCTTTCTTT	CASSEGKVNTEAFF
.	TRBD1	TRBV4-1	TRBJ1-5	TGCGCCAGCAGCCAAGGAGGGGGCGATCAGCCCCAGCATTTT	CASSQGGGDQPQHF
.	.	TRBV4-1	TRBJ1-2	TGCGCCAGCAGCCAAGAAACAGGATATAACTATGGCTACACCTTC	CASSQETGYNYGYTF
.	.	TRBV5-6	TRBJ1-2	TGTGCCAGCAGCTTGCAGGGAACTATTTTTCATGGCTACACCTTC	CASSLQGTIFHGYTF
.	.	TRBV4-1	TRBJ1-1	TGCGCCAGCAGCCAAGGGGGGCGGGCAGGGACGAACACTGAAGCTTTCTTT	CASSQGGRAGTNTEAFF
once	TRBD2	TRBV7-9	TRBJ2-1	TGTGCCGCCAGGGCTAGCGGGGGCCCAGGCTCCTACAATGAGCAGTTCTTC	CAARASGGPGSYNEQFF
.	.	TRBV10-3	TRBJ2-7	TGTGCCATCAGTGACTCAGGGACCCCCTCCTACGAGCAGTACTTC	CAISDSGTPSYEQYF
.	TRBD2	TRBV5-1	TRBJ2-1	TGCGCCAGCAGCTTGGCCCAAGCGGGGGGGCTTGATGAGCAGTTCTTC	CASSLAQAGGLDEQFF
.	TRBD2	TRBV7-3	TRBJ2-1	TGTGCCAGCAGCCTCACCCGAGGACTAGCGGGTACGGATGAGCAGTTCTTC	CASSLTRGLAGTDEQFF
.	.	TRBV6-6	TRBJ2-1	TGTGCCAGCAGTTACGTCTATGAGCAGTTCTTC	CASSYVYEQFF
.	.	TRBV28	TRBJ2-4	TGTGCCAGCAGTTTGCCGGGGGCAAACATTCAGTACTTC	CASSLPGANIQYF
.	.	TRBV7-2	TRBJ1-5	TGTGCCAGCACCGCCCAGGGCTTGAGCGATCAGCCCCAGCATTTT	CASTAQGLSDQPQHF
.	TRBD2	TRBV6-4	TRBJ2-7	TGTGCCAGCAGTGACCGCTACCGCAGTTCTAGCGGGGGGTGTGAGCAGTACTTC	CASSDRYRSSSGGCEQYF
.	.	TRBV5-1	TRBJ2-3	TGCGCCAGCAGCTCGACCCCACAACAAGCTACGCAGTATTTT	CASSSTPQQATQYF
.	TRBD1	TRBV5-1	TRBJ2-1	TGCGCCAGCAGCTTGGGGACCGGGACAGGGGGCCGAAATGAGCAGTTCTTC	CASSLGTGTGGRNEQFF
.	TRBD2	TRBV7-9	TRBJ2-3	TGTGCCAGCAGACCCGGGACTAGCGGCACAGATACGCAGTATTTT	CASRPGTSGTDTQYF
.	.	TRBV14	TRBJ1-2	TGTGCCAGCAGCCAATTCGACAGGACTTACTATGGCTACACCTTC	CASSQFDRTYYGYTF
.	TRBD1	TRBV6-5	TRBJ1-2	TGTGCCAGCACCTCTCCAGGGCAGGGGGCCTCTGGCTACACCTTC	CASTSPGQGASGYTF
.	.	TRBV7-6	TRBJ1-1	TGTGCCAGCAGCTTAACTCTGAACACTGAAGCTTTCTTT	CASSLTLNTEAFF
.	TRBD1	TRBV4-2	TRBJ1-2	TGTGCCAGCAGCCAAGAGGGGGGACAGCGGTATGGCTACACCTTC	CASSQEGGQRYGYTF
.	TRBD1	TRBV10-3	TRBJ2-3	TGTGCCATCAGCGAGCATCAAGGGGGCTCGATAGCAGATACGCAGTATTTT	CAISEHQGGSIADTQYF
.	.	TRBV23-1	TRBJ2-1	TGCGCCAGCAGTCACCCCTACAATGAGCAGTTCTTC	CASSHPYNEQFF
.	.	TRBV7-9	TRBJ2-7	TGTGCCAGCGCCGGATACGAGCAGTACTTC	CASAGYEQYF
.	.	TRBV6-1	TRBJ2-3	TGTGCCAGCAGTGATGGCCAACCCACAGATACGCAGTATTTT	CASSDGQPTDTQYF
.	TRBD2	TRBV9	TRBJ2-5	TGTGCCAGCAGCGCAACTAGCGGGAGATATTTGGAGACCCAGTACTTC	CASSATSGRYLETQYF
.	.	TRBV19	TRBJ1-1	TGTGCCAGTAGTGCGGTGACCATGAACACTGAAGCTTTCTTT	CASSAVTMNTEAFF